A selection of T cell receptor beta chains follows, all from one sample in a study of shared clonotypes between healthy human individuals. Measured with immunoSEQ multiplex PCR; TCRdb has only the in-frame clones, and not every one. Of approximately 2.5 million clones listed, 90% to 95% are singletons. The sample consisted of naive CD4+ T cells from PBMCs. Receptor source: a man between 18 and 29 years old in good health. Some clones in this sample may be carry-over from other donors' samples. Each CDR3 is given with its conserved first and last residue. D genes are given only for firm matches. A row's size may be missing; if present it is once, few, many or a size class.

V	J	D	size	DNA	CDR3
TRBV5-6	TRBJ1-1	NA	NA	TGTGCCAGCAGCTTGGGCAGCATGAACACTGAAGCTTTCTTT	CASSLGSMNTEAFF
TRBV29-1	TRBJ1-4	NA	NA	TGCAGCGTGGCAAGGGTAGCAACTAATGAAAAACTGTTTTTT	CSVARVATNEKLFF
TRBV7-9	TRBJ2-2	NA	NA	TGTGCCAGCAGCCAAGTAGGTTTCGCGAACACCGGGGAGCTGTTTTTT	CASSQVGFANTGELFF
TRBV5-1	TRBJ2-7	TRBD1	NA	TGCGCCAGCAGCTTGGGGACAGGGGGGTCGTTATACGAGCAGTACTTC	CASSLGTGGSLYEQYF
TRBV30	TRBJ2-7	TRBD1	NA	TGTGCCTGGAGTGTACGCAGGGACAGGGGCTACGAGCAGTACTTC	CAWSVRRDRGYEQYF
TRBV18	TRBJ2-1	NA	NA	TGTGCCAGCTCCCTCCTTAGCGGATCCTCCTACAATGAGCAGTTCTTC	CASSLLSGSSYNEQFF
TRBV9	TRBJ2-5	TRBD2	NA	TGTGCCAGCAGCCCCCAGGCCCGGGCGGGAGGTTCGGAGACCCAGTACTTC	CASSPQARAGGSETQYF
TRBV5-1	TRBJ2-1	NA	NA	TGCGCCAGCAGCTTTGGAGGTGTCCCCGTAAATGAGCAGTTCTTC	CASSFGGVPVNEQFF
TRBV28	TRBJ2-7	NA	once	TGTGCCACCCAGCACAGGGCAGGGAGTAGCTACGAGCAGTACTTC	CATQHRAGSSYEQYF
TRBV10-2	TRBJ2-2	TRBD2	NA	TGCGCCAGCAGGACTAGCCTTTTAAGGGTGAACACCGGGGAGCTGTTTTTT	CASRTSLLRVNTGELFF
TRBV6-5	TRBJ1-5	TRBD1	NA	TGTGCCAGCAGTGCAGGGGGACAAGGTCAGCCCCAGCATTTT	CASSAGGQGQPQHF
TRBV6-6	TRBJ2-7	NA	NA	TGTGCCAGCAGTTACTCAAGGGTTGGCCACGAGCAGTACTTC	CASSYSRVGHEQYF
TRBV7-9	TRBJ1-1	TRBD1	NA	TGTGCCAGCAGCTTCCGACAGGGGTCGAACACTGAAGCTTTCTTT	CASSFRQGSNTEAFF
TRBV28	TRBJ2-7	TRBD1	NA	TGTGCCACCACCGCCGGGACAGATCAGTACTTC	CATTAGTDQYF
TRBV28	TRBJ2-1	NA	NA	TGTGCCAGCTCTTGGGATGGCGTAGAACCCTACAATGAGCAGTTCTTC	CASSWDGVEPYNEQFF
TRBV18	TRBJ2-7	TRBD1	NA	TGTGCCAGCTCACCACAGAGGACAGGGGGCATGGACGAGCAGTACTTC	CASSPQRTGGMDEQYF
TRBV5-1	TRBJ2-1	NA	NA	TGCGCCAGCAGCCGCGATCATAGCTCAGGTAGAGGCTCCTACAATGAGCAGTTCTTC	CASSRDHSSGRGSYNEQFF
TRBV5-1	TRBJ1-3	NA	NA	TGCGCCAGCAGCTTCGGGGACTCCTCTGGAAACACCATATATTTT	CASSFGDSSGNTIYF
TRBV6-1	TRBJ1-5	NA	NA	TGTGCCAGCAGTGAGCGGGGACACCGCAATCAGCCCCAGCATTTT	CASSERGHRNQPQHF
TRBV19	TRBJ1-5	NA	NA	TGTGCCAGTAGTACAACAGTATATAGCAATCAGCCCCAGCATTTT	CASSTTVYSNQPQHF
TRBV7-8	TRBJ1-2	NA	NA	TGTGCCAGCAGCTTAGGCAACTATGGCTACACCTTC	CASSLGNYGYTF
TRBV27	TRBJ2-1	NA	NA	TGTGCCAGCAGTTTTCGCCCGCCCCCCCAGTTCTTC	CASSFRPPPQFF
TRBV30	TRBJ2-1	TRBD2	NA	TGTGCCTCTAAAGGACTAGCGGCCTACAATGAGCAGTTCTTC	CASKGLAAYNEQFF
TRBV7-2	TRBJ2-3	TRBD2	NA	TGTGCCAGCAGCTTATCCGGGACTAGCGGGATTACAGATACGCAGTATTTT	CASSLSGTSGITDTQYF
TRBV7-2	TRBJ2-7	NA	NA	TGTGCCAGCAGCTCTCCCGGGGGGCTCAGAACCTACGAGCAGTACTTC	CASSSPGGLRTYEQYF
TRBV5-1	TRBJ2-1	TRBD2	NA	TGCGCCAGCAGCTCGGCTAGCGGTGAGCAGTTCTTC	CASSSASGEQFF
TRBV6-6	TRBJ1-2	TRBD1	once	TGTGCCAGCAGTATCGACAGGGTGAGAGGCTACACCTTC	CASSIDRVRGYTF
TRBV5-1	TRBJ2-7	TRBD2	NA	TGCGCCAGCAGCTTGTCTCCAGCGGGAGTTTCGTACGAGCAGTACTTC	CASSLSPAGVSYEQYF
TRBV6-1	TRBJ1-1	NA	NA	TGTGCCAGCAGTGAAAGTCCCGGGGCTAGAGACACTGAAGCTTTCTTT	CASSESPGARDTEAFF
TRBV11-3	TRBJ2-1	NA	few	TGTGCCAGCAGCGCCGGGGGCAGCTACAATGAGCAGTTCTTC	CASSAGGSYNEQFF
TRBV7-6	TRBJ2-7	TRBD2	NA	TGTGCCAGCAGCTTAGCCGGACTAGCGCAAGCGCAGTACTTC	CASSLAGLAQAQYF
TRBV18	TRBJ1-1	NA	NA	TGTGCCAGCTCACCACCGAGTAGGGGTGACACTGAAGCTTTCTTT	CASSPPSRGDTEAFF
TRBV27	TRBJ2-5	TRBD1	NA	TGTGCCAGCACAAGGACAGGGTCGGAGACCCAGTACTTC	CASTRTGSETQYF
TRBV18	TRBJ2-1	TRBD2	NA	TGTGCCAGCTCACCTTTCGGCGGGAGTAAGAACAATGAGCAGTTCTTC	CASSPFGGSKNNEQFF
TRBV7-9	TRBJ1-2	TRBD1	NA	TGTGCCAGCAGCTTGGCAGGGGGCGATGGTGGCTACACCTTC	CASSLAGGDGGYTF
TRBV28	TRBJ1-5	NA	NA	TGTGCCAGCAAGCCGGGGCCCCTTGGCAATCAGCCCCAGCATTTT	CASKPGPLGNQPQHF
TRBV5-6	TRBJ2-2	TRBD2	NA	TGTGCCAGCAGCTTGTCTAGCGGGAGGGCCTTGGGCACCGGGGAGCTGTTTTTT	CASSLSSGRALGTGELFF
TRBV5-1	TRBJ2-3	NA	NA	TGCGCCAGCACCTTCCATATTGGGTCAGATACGCAGTATTTT	CASTFHIGSDTQYF
TRBV5-1	TRBJ1-1	NA	NA	TGCGCCAGCTCAGAATTGGGGGCGGGGGCCACTGAAGCTTTCTTT	CASSELGAGATEAFF
TRBV11-1	TRBJ1-2	NA	NA	TGTGCCAGCAGCCGGGGGACGGACTATGGCTACACCTTC	CASSRGTDYGYTF